This T cell receptor (beta chain) was identified during a study of T-cell memory formation after mild COVID-19. TCRdb analysed the 5' RACE reads with MiXCR anew, one entry per CDR3 protein. The data hold 430,000 or so distinct CDR3 sequences, with around a quarter observed a single time. In germline, CDR1 is SGHDT, CDR2 YYEEEE. Trimming left V 2 bases short and J 6 bases short, with 15 bases between. There are 15 residues in the CDR3. Sequencing used PBMCs or a T cell subset sorted from them (not recorded which). This receptor was taken from an adult woman who had mild COVID-19 (a few samples of this study predate the infection). Cell type and time point are not known. The chain has TRBV5-6 and TRBJ2-1; D remains ambiguous. The chain's CDR3 is CASSFLVTRINEQFF. In DNA form, the CDR3 reads TGTGCCAGCAGCTTTTTAGTCACCAGAATCAATGAGCAGTTCTTC.